Listed below are T cell receptor beta chains from one sample, sequenced in a study of blood T cell repertoires in COVID-19. Clones were sequenced by immunoSEQ multiplex PCR, and TCRdb holds only the in-frame ones, with some missing. The sample carries about 280,000 clones, 83% recorded once. The sequenced material came from peripheral blood. The receptor set was obtained from a woman in her forties or fifties who had recovered from COVID-19. Each CDR3 is given with its conserved first and last residue. A D gene is named only where the DNA matches it firmly. For some rows the clone size is stated as once, few or many, or as a class when expanded; others skip it.

TRBJ1-2 TRBV25-1 15 many . CASSDAASGNYGYTF
TRBJ1-4 TRBV6-5 15 . TRBD1 CASRGWTGANEKLFF
TRBJ2-1 TRBV7-3 14 once TRBD1 CASSSRQGRNEQFF
TRBJ2-7 TRBV3-1/TRBV3-2 16 . TRBD2 CASSGRGTLREHEQYF
TRBJ2-2 TRBV11-3 15 once TRBD1 CASSLDRAATGELFF
TRBJ2-5 TRBV7-9 13 . . CASGGADQETQYF
TRBJ2-3 TRBV29-1 11 once TRBD2 CSVTGGETQYF
TRBJ2-3 TRBV6-2/TRBV6-3 15 . . CASSYVAKGTDTQYF
TRBJ2-7 TRBV13 16 . TRBD2 CASSSPSGRAPYEQYF
TRBJ2-1 TRBV9 19 once TRBD2 CASSILGLAGLSSYNEQFF
TRBJ2-1 TRBV11-2 11 . . CASSLAYEQFF
TRBJ2-3 TRBV7-9 15 many TRBD2 CASSPGASGTDTQYF
TRBJ1-5 TRBV7-6 16 . . CASSLSEGGGNQPQHF
TRBJ2-7 TRBV14 15 . . CASSPQGTYTYEQYF
TRBJ2-1 TRBV5-4 12 once TRBD1 CASSLESGGWFF
TRBJ2-3 TRBV27 15 . TRBD1 CASRGGTGYTDTQYF
TRBJ2-6 TRBV7-3 15 . . CASSSQGGGANVLTF
TRBJ2-7 TRBV25-1 13 . . CASSLGVGYEQYF
TRBJ1-5 TRBV28 16 . . CASSFWQDNSNQPQHF
TRBJ1-2 TRBV28 16 few TRBD1 CASSPAGTGFNYGYTF
TRBJ1-1 TRBV28 17 . . CASSSVGFGTRDTEAFF
TRBJ1-6 TRBV3-1/TRBV3-2 15 . . CASSQSYGGNSPLHF
TRBJ2-7 TRBV2 17 . TRBD2 CASSAGLAGVQAYEQYF
TRBJ1-4 TRBV19 15 once TRBD1 CASSISRGTNEKLFF
TRBJ1-1 TRBV12-3/TRBV12-4 13 . TRBD1 CASRTGVGTEAFF
TRBJ2-7 TRBV21-1 15 . . CASSKDSTGPYEQYF
TRBJ2-2 TRBV4-2 14 . . CATRGEEGTGELFF
TRBJ1-3 TRBV2 14 . TRBD1 CASSPGQGRNTIYF
TRBJ2-3 TRBV5-1 14 . . CASSFRERTDTQYF
TRBJ1-1 TRBV19 16 . TRBD1 CASSKDRVQMNTEAFF
TRBJ1-3 TRBV6-5 15 . . CASSYWADSGNTIYF
TRBJ2-2 TRBV5-4 17 many . CASSLEPSYTNTGELFF
TRBJ2-1 TRBV5-4 16 . . CASSLGAGRTYNEQFF
TRBJ2-7 TRBV5-4 15 few TRBD1 CASSPGTGGPYEQYF
TRBJ1-4 TRBV7-8 18 . TRBD1 CASRFTEGQGAANEKLFF
TRBJ1-1 TRBV5-1 16 . TRBD1 CASSTEGQGANTEAFF
TRBJ2-7 TRBV28 15 . TRBD2 CASSRGTSGGYEQYF
TRBJ2-3 TRBV4-3 15 . . CASSQAGLHTDTQYF
TRBJ1-6 TRBV5-4 15 . TRBD1 CASSLQGVYGSPLHF
TRBJ2-3 TRBV29-1 15 . . CSVARIGGGTDTQYF